The T cell receptor (beta chain) described here comes from a study of OX40 agonist ivuxolimab in advanced cancers. Trimming removed 6 bases from V and 5 bases from J; junction bases left unmatched: 11. The CDR3 is 15 amino acids. The V gene's germline CDR1 is SNHLY and CDR2 FYNNEI. Some clones are missing from TCRdb's copy, which holds only in-frame ones; the method was immunoSEQ multiplex PCR. The data hold around 72,000 clones, with about 85% observed a single time. This clone was seen once. No antigen is known for it. Whole-study results and caveats: Circulating CD4+ and CD8+ T cells showed clonal expansion by week 6 at 0.1 to 3.0 mg/kg. Expanded clones were, on average, more numerous in CD8+ T cells than in CD4+. Partial responders treated at 0.1-3.0 mg/kg exhibited clonal expansion among the lowest measured.

The chain recombines TRBV2 with TRBJ2-5; 8 nucleotides agree with TRBD2. This sample comprised CD4+ or CD8+ T cells sorted from blood, obtained in a trial of the OX40 agonist ivuxolimab. This TCR was sampled from an adult with an advanced solid tumor such as melanoma, head and neck, liver or kidney cancer. The CDR3 reads CASRKGSSGVETQYF. In DNA form, the CDR3 reads TGTGCCAGCAGAAAAGGTAGTAGCGGGGTGGAGACCCAGTACTTC.